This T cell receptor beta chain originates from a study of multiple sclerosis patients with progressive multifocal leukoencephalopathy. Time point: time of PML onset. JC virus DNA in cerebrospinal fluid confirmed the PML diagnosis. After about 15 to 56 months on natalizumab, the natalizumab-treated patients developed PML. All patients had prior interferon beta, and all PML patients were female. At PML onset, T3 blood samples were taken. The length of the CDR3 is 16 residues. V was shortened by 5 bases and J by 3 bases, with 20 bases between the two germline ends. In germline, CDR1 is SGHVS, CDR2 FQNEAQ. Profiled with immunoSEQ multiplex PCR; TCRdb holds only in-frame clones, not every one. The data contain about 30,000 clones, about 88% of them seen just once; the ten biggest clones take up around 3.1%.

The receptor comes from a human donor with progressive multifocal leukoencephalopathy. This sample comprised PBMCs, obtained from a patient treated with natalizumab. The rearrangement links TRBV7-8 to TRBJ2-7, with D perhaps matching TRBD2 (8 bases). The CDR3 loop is CASSRPGGSGIYEQYF. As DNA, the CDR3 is TGTGCCAGCAGCCGCCCAGGGGGTAGCGGGATCTACGAGCAGTACTTC.